The entry below describes one TCR beta chain. The antigen is not known. From germline, CDR1 is SGHRS and CDR2 YFSETQ. CDR3 length: 15 residues. The V and J ends lost 6 bases and 3 bases, in that order; junction bases with no gene match: 11. The data were taken from a study of a mutant IDH1 vaccine in newly diagnosed glioma. The time point: week 23, last vaccination. A single vaccine dose contained 300 ug of mutant IDH1 20-mer peptide, and topical imiquimod was used with it. Assay used: immunoSEQ multiplex PCR; TCRdb lists only in-frame clones, some missing. The repertoire holds around 26,000 clones, with roughly 80% as singletons.

This sequence originates from a woman aged 30 to 39 with glioma. This specimen consisted of PBMCs, obtained from a glioma patient whose treatment included an IDH1 peptide vaccine. V and J are TRBV5-1 and TRBJ1-2; 7 nucleotides align to TRBD1. This CDR3 is CASTLGDRRDYGYTF. Written as DNA, the CDR3 is TGCGCCAGCACCCTAGGGGACAGAAGGGACTATGGCTACACCTTC.